This TCR beta chain was identified during a study of T-cell memory formation after mild COVID-19. Only a few counts were recorded for this clonotype. Its antigen is as yet unknown. Employing constant-segment primers, 5'RACE generated TCR alpha and TCR beta cDNA libraries bearing sample barcodes and UMIs. TCRdb reprocessed the 5' RACE reads via MiXCR and lists one record per CDR3 protein. This table has approximately 430,000 distinct CDR3 sequences, more than 20% appearing once. Notes on the study in general: Day 15 to 85 contracting clones showed balanced CD4/CD8; later expanders leaned CD4+.

This TCR came from an adult woman who had mild COVID-19 (a few samples of this study predate the infection). Cell type and time point are not known. The sequenced material came from PBMCs or a T cell subset sorted from them (not recorded which).

The DNA for the CDR3 is TGCGCCAGCAGCCAGTCAACTAGCGGGGTCTCCTACGAGCAGTACTTC. Translating it yields CASSQSTSGVSYEQYF. This chain connects TRBV4-1 to TRBJ2-7, with TRBD2 matching over 10 bases. Trimming took 3 bases from V and 0 from J; bases not matched to a gene: 5. The CDR3 totals 16 residues. The germline V gene has CDR1 MGHRA and CDR2 YSYEKL.